This T cell receptor (beta chain) is from a study of blood T cell repertoires in COVID-19 (dated by TCRdb to the early 2020s). For the study in its entirety: The collaborator samples originated in the United States, Italy and Spain and spanned the acute and convalescent phases of COVID-19. Sample metadata almost always included a de-identified subject ID, COVID-19 status, age in years and sex. HLA class I and class II types, where available, came from metadata supplied by the sample provider rather than from assay-based typing. Samples came from the ongoing ImmuneRACE study (first 160 participants) plus 1,254 subjects from 6 global collaborators. Deeply sampled blood TCRbeta repertoires from subjects exposed to, actively infected with, or recovered from COVID-19 were included in the dataset. The repertoires were released in a freely available public database intended as a resource for research on the immune response to SARS-CoV-2. The material from the prospective study consisted of cDNA or gDNA derived from T cells, B-cell-depleted T cells, or PBMCs. Results and caveats for the whole study, not just this receptor: The amount of clinical and demographic metadata varied by source and participant and was provided uncurated.

One collaborating source in Seattle enrolled patients during active infection and followed them longitudinally through the course of disease. Collaborating institutions collected whole blood in K2EDTA tubes following their own protocols. Collaborator samples were shipped for TCRbeta analysis as frozen whole blood, isolated PBMCs, or DNA extracted from either sample type. Turning to this clone: The antigen it recognizes is unknown. No much larger clonotype is one base removed from it; base qualities were not supplied.

TCRbeta CDR3 regions were amplified from genomic DNA by means of the immunoSEQ Assay, a bias-controlled multiplex PCR. Processing in the source paper ran as follows. The number of nucleated cells in each sample was estimated from the amplification of reference gene primers within the assay. To quantify the absolute abundance of each unique TCRbeta CDR3 rearrangement, sequence reads were collapsed and filtered. Productive Simpson clonality was computed per sample as the square root of Simpson's diversity index over productive rearrangements. In TCRdb, the immuneACCESS table is reduced to in-frame sequences with V and J assigned. These tables do not hold every clone; where another copy was compared, an unresolved V gene accounts for under half, and the others remain unexplained. That table furnishes V, J and clone size, whereas the DNA furnished D and trimming. The table for this sample lists roughly 130,000 clones; about 87% of them were counted only once. Around 2.3% of the sample belongs to the ten largest clones.

CDR1 LNHDA and CDR2 SQIVND were looked up in the germline V gene (reference sequence). V loses 6 bases at its end and J loses 7 bases; junction bases beyond the gene matches: 14. The CDR3 numbers 16 residues from cysteine through phenylalanine. The sequence is cut down to CDR3 DNA, 48 bases in frame from base 1. The clonotype was recovered from a human donor with COVID-19, enrolled during active disease. The donor label of this sample is uncertain. The chain is made from TRBV19 and TRBJ2-1; 8 bases in between match TRBD2. Sequences were obtained from peripheral blood. The nucleotide sequence reads TGTGCCAGTAGACCCTCCCAGCGGGGGATTTTAAATGAGCAGTTCTTC. It is translated as CASRPSQRGILNEQFF.